This entry lists 24 T cell receptor beta chains sequenced from one sample in a study of beta chain features in type 1 diabetes. What was sequenced were expressed TCRB transcripts, since all of the isolated RNA had been reverse transcribed. The method was immunoSEQ multiplex PCR; TCRdb's version includes in-frame clones alone and lacks a portion of them. Of 160,000 or so clones in the sample, 11% were seen once. Sample: central memory CD4+ T cells from blood. The source is a man between 18 and 29 years old in good health.

V is TRBV7-9 and J is TRBJ1-6; D remains unclear. The germline V gene encodes CDR1 SEHNR and CDR2 FQNEAQ (reference sequence). This CDR3 is built from 16 residues. V was clipped by 5 bases and J by 9 bases, with 20 bases between them. The CDR3 sequence: CASSQDVAGDFSPLHF. As DNA, the CDR3 is TGTGCCAGCAGCCAAGATGTAGCAGGTGATTTTTCACCCCTCCACTTT.

This chain uses TRBV25-1 with TRBJ2-3; no firm D call. The CDR3 length is 14 residues. CDR1 and CDR2 (germline): MGHDK, SYGVNS. Trimming shortened V by 7 bases and J by 2 bases, and 13 bases separated the two germline ends. The CDR3 region has the DNA TGTGCCAGCACCGCGCAGTTGAACACAGATACGCAGTATTTT. Protein: CASTAQLNTDTQYF.

This chain uses TRBV7-2 with TRBJ2-7; TRBD1 might be the D (7 bases). The V end was cut by 2 bases, the J end by 2 bases, with 13 bases between. Germline CDR1 reads SGHTA; CDR2 reads FQGNSA. The CDR3 has 15 amino acids. The CDR3 DNA is TGTGCCAGCAGCTTAAGCCAGGGGGGTACCTACGAGCAGTACTTC. The encoded protein is CASSLSQGGTYEQYF.

This clone was counted only a few times. V and J are TRBV4-2 and TRBJ2-5; TRBD2 matches 11 bases. This CDR3 has 17 amino acids. The junction had 11 bases not matched to a gene; V was cut back by 4 bases and J by 4 bases. Germline V gene sequence: CDR1 LGHNA, CDR2 YNFKEQ. As DNA, the CDR3 is TGTGCCAGCAGCCCCCAGGGTAGCGGGAGGGCCGGAGAGACCCAGTACTTC. This gives the protein CASSPQGSGRAGETQYF.

The chain is built from TRBV6-4 and TRBJ2-1; D remains ambiguous. CDR1 is MRHNA, CDR2 SNTAGT, per germline. The V gene lost 7 bases and the J gene lost 4 bases, with 2 bases spanning the gap. The CDR3 loop spans 10 amino acids. This chain's CDR3 is CASNYNEQFF. The CDR3 DNA is TGTGCCAGCAATTACAATGAGCAGTTCTTC.

The chain uses TRBV28 and TRBJ1-2, with 12 bases lining up with TRBD1. Unmatched junction bases numbered 9, after V lost 5 bases and J lost 8 bases. Germline CDR1 reads MDHEN; CDR2 reads SYDVKM. The CDR3 totals 15 residues. CDR3 bases: TGTGCCAGCAGTCCCACGGGACAGGGGGCGCGAGGCTACACCTTC. Translated: CASSPTGQGARGYTF.

CDR3 loop: CASSLLPGTGANVLTF. The CDR3 DNA is TGTGCCAGCAGCTTACTTCCAGGGACTGGGGCCAACGTCCTGACTTTC. The rearrangement links TRBV7-3 to TRBJ2-6, with D maybe TRBD1 (5 bases). Germline V CDR1 and CDR2: SGHTA, FQGTGA. The CDR3 runs 16 residues. V was trimmed by 2 bases and J by 2 bases, leaving 10 bases between them.

This clone occurred a few times. The genes are TRBV7-9 and TRBJ2-2, with 8 bases lining up with TRBD1. This CDR3 has 15 residues. The J segment lost 1 base and the V segment lost 3 bases, leaving 1 base of the junction unmatched. The germline V gene encodes CDR1 SEHNR and CDR2 FQNEAQ (reference sequence). CDR3 region: CASSFGQGNTGELFF. The CDR3 coding sequence is TGTGCCAGCAGCTTCGGACAGGGGAACACCGGGGAGCTGTTTTTT.

The V gene is TRBV7-9, the J gene TRBJ2-5; TRBD1 matches 7 bases. The J segment lost 5 bases and the V segment lost 4 bases, leaving 16 bases of the junction unmatched. The length of the CDR3 is 17 residues. CDR1 is SEHNR, CDR2 FQNEAQ, per germline (reference sequence). The CDR3 DNA is TGTGCCAGCAGCTCCGACAGGGAAAGGGGCTCCAGGGAGACCCAGTACTTC. This encodes CASSSDRERGSRETQYF.

This clone was counted a few times. The chain combines TRBV19 with TRBJ1-1; 9 bases agree with TRBD1. This CDR3 has 14 amino acids. The V gene's germline CDR1 is LNHDA and CDR2 SQIVND (reference sequence). V dropped 6 bases and J dropped 6; count of bases not matched to a gene: 8. The CDR3 loop reads CASSRGQGYAEAFF. CDR3 sequence (DNA): TGTGCCAGTAGCAGGGGACAGGGATACGCTGAAGCTTTCTTT.

The chain combines TRBV5-4 with TRBJ2-1; no clear D. The length of the CDR3 is 11 residues. V was shortened by 2 bases and J by 9 bases, with 6 bases between the two germline ends. Germline V lookup: CDR1 SGHNT, CDR2 YYREEE (reference sequence). The CDR3 nucleotides are TGTGCCAGCAGCTTTTTGTTTGAGCAGTTCTTC. It codes for CASSFLFEQFF.

The CDR3 sequence: CASSFYTGTGHYEQYF. The CDR3 DNA sequence: TGTGCCAGCAGCTTTTACACCGGGACAGGGCACTACGAGCAGTACTTC. The genes are TRBV5-6 and TRBJ2-7; the match to TRBD1 covers 9 bases. V dropped 2 bases and J dropped 3; count of bases not matched to a gene: 9. The CDR3 is 16 residues long. Germline V lookup: CDR1 SGHDT, CDR2 YYEEEE.

The V and J genes are TRBV2 and TRBJ2-2, with a weak D call TRBD1 (5 bases). Between the trimmed V and J ends, which lost 2 bases and 1 base, there was a span of 8 bases. Germline-derived CDR1 and CDR2 are SNHLY and FYNNEI. The CDR3 has 15 residues. The chain's CDR3 is CASSEPDRNTGELFF. The CDR3 DNA sequence: TGTGCCAGCAGTGAACCCGACAGGAACACCGGGGAGCTGTTTTTT.

This clone has more than one count but fewer than ten. The CDR3: CASSSETTQYF. The CDR3 bases are TGTGCCAGCAGCTCGGAGACGACCCAGTACTTC. The chain links TRBV7-2 to TRBJ2-5; no clear D. Germline assignment: CDR1 SGHTA and CDR2 FQGNSA. CDR3 length: 11 residues. V lost 4 bases to trimming and J lost 7 bases, with 7 bases between them.

A few counts support this clone. The rearrangement uses TRBV29-1 and TRBJ1-1, with unresolved D. Germline CDR1 reads SQVTM; CDR2 reads ANQGSEA. CDR3 length: 12 amino acids. The CDR3 region is CTPSTVNTEAFF. Here the CDR3 DNA reads TGCACCCCTTCGACTGTGAACACTGAAGCTTTCTTT.

A word on this clone: Different DNA sequences within this sample yield the same CDR3. The chain is built from TRBV15 and TRBJ2-7, with 7 bases lining up with TRBD1. Germline values: CDR1 LNHNV, CDR2 YYDKDF (reference sequence). J gave up 2 bases and V 0 bases, and 1 base lay outside the gene matches. This CDR3 contains 14 residues. DNA of the CDR3: TGTGCCACCAGCAGAGAGCAGGGGGCCTACGAGCAGTACTTC. Protein product: CATSREQGAYEQYF.

This clone was seen more than once but under ten times. The chain is built from TRBV7-2 and TRBJ2-3; D remains ambiguous. V gave up 5 bases and J gave up 2 bases, with 11 bases separating them. The CDR3 is made up of 14 amino acids. Germline lookup yields CDR1 SGHTA and CDR2 FQGNSA. CDR3: CASSPSDFTDTQYF. CDR3 DNA sequence: TGTGCCAGCAGCCCCTCTGACTTCACAGATACGCAGTATTTT.

The rearrangement joins TRBV20-1 to TRBJ2-5; the match to TRBD1 covers 8 bases. Germline CDR1 is DFQATT and CDR2 is SNEGSKA (reference sequence). The ends lost 3 bases at V and 11 bases at J; junction bases unmatched: 5. The CDR3 spans 11 residues. CDR3 in DNA: TGCAGTGCTAGCAAGGACAGGGAGCAGTACTTC. Translated, it gives CSASKDREQYF.

The sample holds a few counts of this clone. The rearrangement uses TRBV7-2 and TRBJ2-7; 9 bases map to TRBD1. Germline V gene lookup returns CDR1 SGHTA and CDR2 FQGNSA. V dropped 5 bases and J dropped 7; count of bases not matched to a gene: 15. This CDR3 spans 16 amino acids. Here the CDR3 DNA reads TGTGCCAGCAGCCCCCAATTCCGGGACAGGGTCGCGGAGCAGTACTTC. Residues: CASSPQFRDRVAEQYF.

There are many counts of this clone. This chain joins TRBV9 and TRBJ1-4; D might be TRBD1 (5 bases). The germline gives CDR1 SGDLS, CDR2 YYNGEE. The CDR3 has 13 amino acids. V was trimmed by 4 bases and J by 10 bases, leaving 14 bases between them. The CDR3 coding sequence is TGTGCCAGCAGCCAAGTGGCTGGGGGAAAACTGTTTTTT. Encoded protein: CASSQVAGGKLFF. Combining the CDR3 with reference TRBV9 and TRBJ1-4 gives the whole variable domain DSGVTQTPKHLITATGQRVTLRCSPRSGDLSVYWYQQSLDQGLQFLIQYYNGEERAKGNILERFSAQQFPDLHSELNLSSLELGDSALYFCASSQVAGGKLFFGSGTQLSVL.

V is TRBV2 and J is TRBJ1-5, with D maybe TRBD1 (5 bases). Germline V gives CDR1 SNHLY, CDR2 FYNNEI. V lost 5 bases, J lost 5 bases, and 13 bases lay in between. There are 14 residues in the CDR3. This CDR3 reads CASSWGRIDQPQHF. The CDR3 DNA sequence: TGTGCCAGCAGTTGGGGACGGATTGATCAGCCCCAGCATTTT.

This clone showed up many times. V usage is TRBV29-1 and J usage is TRBJ1-1; D not resolved. Looked up from germline, CDR1 is SQVTM and CDR2 is ANQGSEA. This CDR3 contains 11 residues. The V gene lost 6 bases and the J gene lost 3 bases, with 8 bases spanning the gap. The CDR3: CSVRAHTEAFF. As DNA, the CDR3 is TGCAGCGTCCGGGCACACACTGAAGCTTTCTTT.

This clone was counted only a few times. The rearrangement uses TRBV7-9 and TRBJ2-4; D uncertain. Germline V gives CDR1 SEHNR, CDR2 FQNEAQ (reference sequence). The V end was cut by 0 bases, the J end by 7 bases, with 7 bases between. There are 13 residues in the CDR3. The CDR3 nucleotides read TGTGCCAGCAGCTTAGCGAGGTTTAACATTCAGTACTTC. Translated: CASSLARFNIQYF.

The chain uses TRBV18 and TRBJ2-3; no firm D call. CDR1 is KGHSH, CDR2 LQKENI, per germline. Trimming removed 4 bases at V and 4 bases at J, with 12 bases between. CDR3 length: 14 amino acids. The CDR3 DNA follows: TGTGCCAGCTCACGGGTTACGGGTGCAGATACGCAGTATTTT. This sequence encodes CASSRVTGADTQYF.